This T cell receptor beta chain was found in a study of shared clonotypes between healthy human individuals. Study summary: Donor ages ranged 18 to 49 years: a couple of women, a few men.

CDR1 ENHRY and CDR2 SYGVKD come from the germline V gene. J was trimmed by 4 bases and V by 6 bases; bases with no gene match: 13. This CDR3 is 17 amino acids long. Each replicate PCR on the sorted subsets used about 220 ng DNA (about 30,000 T cell genomes). Only in-frame clones appear in the TCRdb table, and some are missing; sequencing was by immunoSEQ multiplex PCR. Found here are millions of clones, roughly 91% of them singletons; the top ten hold under 2%. Study-wide findings and caveats: Sharing across several donors was seen in roughly 5.2% of naive CD4 clonotypes. Though the depth was large, rarefaction showed that sorted-subset sequencing was incomplete.

CD8 cells classed as naive were CD45RO-negative and positively selected for CCR7, excluding terminally differentiated effector memory CD45RA+ cells. This clone was picked up one time. Its antigen remains unknown. This rearrangement joins TRBV10-3 to TRBJ2-7; 12 positions match TRBD1. The receptor comes from a man aged 18 to 29 in good health. Some clones in this sample may be carry-over from other donors' samples. What was sequenced was naive CD8+ T cells from PBMCs. CDR3 nucleotides: TGTGCCATCAGCCGCATAGTACCGGGACAGGGGGCTTACGAGCAGTACTTC. This translates into CAISRIVPGQGAYEQYF.